One and the same sample provided the 8 T cell receptor beta chains below, sequenced in a study of T cell responses to AZD1222 COVID-19 vaccine. Produced via immunoSEQ multiplex PCR; TCRdb's table is partial and in-frame only. The table records approximately 160,000 clones, about 87% of them present only once. Source: peripheral blood, taken on day 0 of AZD1222 vaccination. These receptor sequences come from an adult in good health.

The V call is TRBV19, the J call TRBJ1-1; weak D call: TRBD1 (6 bases). Trimming shortened V by 6 bases and J by 1 base, and 15 bases separated the two germline ends. Germline assignment: CDR1 LNHDA and CDR2 SQIVND (reference sequence). The CDR3 is 15 residues long. Here the CDR3 DNA reads TGTGCCAGTAGAAAGCCGAACAGGGAGAACACTGAAGCTTTCTTT. The encoded protein is CASRKPNRENTEAFF.

The genes are TRBV28 and TRBJ1-5; TRBD1 matches at 8 bases. The CDR3 is made up of 16 amino acids. Trimming took 6 bases from V and 2 from J; bases not matched to a gene: 9. Germline V CDR1 and CDR2: MDHEN, SYDVKM. The CDR3 nucleotides are TGTGCCAGCAGACTTACCGGGACAGGTGGCAATCAGCCCCAGCATTTT. Protein: CASRLTGTGGNQPQHF.

This clone came up a few times. The chain combines TRBV30 with TRBJ1-2; 7 positions agree with TRBD1. J was trimmed by 4 bases and V by 2 bases; bases with no gene match: 4. This CDR3 comprises 13 residues. Germline V CDR1 and CDR2: GTSNPN, SVGIG (reference sequence). The CDR3 protein is CAWSRDRPYGYTF. The CDR3 DNA reads as TGTGCCTGGAGTAGGGACAGACCCTATGGCTACACCTTC.

CDR3 nucleotides: TGTGCCAGCAGCTTAGTCTCTGGGGGCAGCGAAAAACTGTTTTTT. This translates into CASSLVSGGSEKLFF. The chain combines TRBV11-3 with TRBJ1-4, with a tentative D call TRBD1 (6 bases). Deletions cut 1 base from V and 8 bases from J, with 14 bases between. The CDR3 extends over 15 amino acids. The germline V gene has CDR1 SGHNT and CDR2 YENEEA.

Here the CDR3 DNA reads TGTGCCAGCAGCTTTTCAGGCTACGAGCAGTACTTC. Its translation is CASSFSGYEQYF. This sequence joins TRBV13 and TRBJ2-7; D gene ambiguous. Trimming stripped 3 bases from V and 3 bases from J, with 6 bases between. The CDR3 consists of 12 residues. Per the germline V gene, CDR1 is PRHDT and CDR2 is FYEKMQ (reference sequence).

The gene calls are TRBV6-6 and TRBJ2-5, with 13 bases matching TRBD2. V lost 5 bases and J lost 4; bases outside the gene matches: 13. The CDR3 has 18 amino acids. Per germline, CDR1 MNHNY and CDR2 SVGAGI (reference sequence). Written as DNA, the CDR3 is TGTGCCAGCAGTCGGACTAGCGGGAGCGTCGGAAATCGAGAGACCCAGTACTTC. Protein product: CASSRTSGSVGNRETQYF.

This chain joins TRBV11-3 and TRBJ1-1; maybe TRBD1 (6 bases). The CDR3 sequence is 15 residues long. The germline CDR1 and CDR2 sequences are SGHNT and YENEEA. Trimming left V 4 bases short and J 3 bases short, with 15 bases between. The CDR3: CASSYETGRDTEAFF. In nucleotides, the CDR3 is TGTGCCAGCAGCTATGAAACAGGGCGGGACACTGAAGCTTTCTTT.

The chain combines TRBV29-1 with TRBJ2-2; perhaps TRBD1 as D (5 bases). The germline CDR1 and CDR2 sequences are SQVTM and ANQGSEA. Trimming took off 4 bases at V and 8 bases at J, with 11 bases between the two ends. This CDR3 spans 12 amino acids. The CDR3 sequence is CSVVLPGGELFF. CDR3 coding DNA: TGCAGCGTTGTCCTACCAGGGGGGGAGCTGTTTTTT.